These 4 T cell receptor beta chains originate from one sample sequenced in a study of monozygotic twins with inflammatory bowel disease (dated by TCRdb to the late 2010s). The library was made by 5' RACE. Sequencer: Illumina HiSeq 2500. TCRdb reprocessed the reads, so every CDR3 protein sequence counts as one entry and DNA is not shown. The table of this sample itemizes roughly 300,000 distinct CDR3 sequences. The biggest ten clones account for 5.6% of the sample. Sequenced sample: blood. The receptors were gathered from a human donor with ulcerative colitis or Crohn's disease, or a healthy co-twin of an affected twin (not recorded which).

The rearrangement links TRBV7-3 to TRBJ2-3; the D call of TRBD1 rests on TCRdb alone, since no DNA is present to check it. Germline V CDR1 and CDR2: SGHTA, FQGTGA. The CDR3 covers 15 residues. This chain's CDR3 is CASSETGTLKDTQYF.

The chain joins TRBV9 to TRBJ2-1; the D call of TRBD1 rests on TCRdb alone, since no DNA is present to check it. This CDR3 is 15 amino acids long. Germline V gene data show CDR1 as SGDLS and CDR2 as YYNGEE. The CDR3 sequence: CASSVGEPPGNEQFF.

The CDR3 protein is CASSESDSTEAFF. The chain couples TRBV10-1 to TRBJ1-1. There are 13 residues in the CDR3. The germline CDR1 and CDR2 sequences are WNHNN and SYGVQD (reference sequence).

The gene calls are TRBV29-1 and TRBJ2-2; TCRdb outputs TRBD2, but without DNA this stays unchecked. The CDR3 runs 15 residues. CDR1 SQVTM and CDR2 ANQGSEA come from the germline V gene. CDR3 in amino acids: CSVDLAGKISGELFF.